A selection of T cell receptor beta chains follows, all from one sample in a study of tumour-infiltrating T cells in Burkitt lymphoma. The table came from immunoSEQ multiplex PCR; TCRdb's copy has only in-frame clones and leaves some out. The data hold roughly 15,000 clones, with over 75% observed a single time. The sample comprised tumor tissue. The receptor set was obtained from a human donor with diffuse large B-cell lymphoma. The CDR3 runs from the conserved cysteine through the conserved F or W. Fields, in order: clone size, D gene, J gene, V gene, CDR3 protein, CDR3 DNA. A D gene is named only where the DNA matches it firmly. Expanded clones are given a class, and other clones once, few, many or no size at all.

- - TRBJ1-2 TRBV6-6 CASSRQAYYGYTF TGTGCCAGCAGTCGACAGGCTTACTATGGCTACACCTTC
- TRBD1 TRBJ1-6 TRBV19 CASSISRGDSPLHF TGTGCCAGTAGTATTTCCAGGGGGGATTCACCCCTCCACTTT
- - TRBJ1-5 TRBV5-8 CASSFLMGGGQPQHF TGTGCCAGCAGCTTTTTGATGGGGGGAGGACAGCCCCAGCATTTT
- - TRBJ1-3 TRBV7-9 CASSLKGLVVNTIYF TGTGCCAGCAGCTTGAAAGGGCTGGTGGTGAACACCATATATTTT
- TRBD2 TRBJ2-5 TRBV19 CASSNPRLAGSQETQYF TGTGCCAGTAGTAATCCGAGACTAGCGGGGAGTCAAGAGACCCAGTACTTC
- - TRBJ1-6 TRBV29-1 CSVLEEVNNSPLHF TGCAGCGTATTAGAGGAGGTCAATAATTCACCCCTCCACTTT
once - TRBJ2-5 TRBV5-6 CASSLEGFQETQYF TGTGCCAGCAGCTTGGAGGGGTTCCAAGAGACCCAGTACTTC
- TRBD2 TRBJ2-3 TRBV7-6 CASSQTLTSGGASTDTQYF TGTGCCAGCAGCCAAACGCTGACTAGCGGGGGGGCTAGCACAGATACGCAGTATTTT
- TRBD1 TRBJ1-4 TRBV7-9 CASSPQGFNEKLFF TGTGCCAGCAGCCCACAGGGGTTTAATGAAAAACTGTTTTTT
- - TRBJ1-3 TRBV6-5 CASSYSTGAGNTIYF TGTGCCAGCAGTTACTCTACGGGAGCTGGAAACACCATATATTTT
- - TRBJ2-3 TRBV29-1 CSVFSFTDTQYF TGCAGCGTTTTCTCGTTCACAGATACGCAGTATTTT
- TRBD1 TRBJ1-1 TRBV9 CASSRDRGNTEAFF TGTGCCAGCAGCCGGGACAGGGGGAACACTGAAGCTTTCTTT
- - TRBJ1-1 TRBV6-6 CASTYGWGLNTEAFF TGTGCCAGCACCTACGGATGGGGCCTCAACACTGAAGCTTTCTTT
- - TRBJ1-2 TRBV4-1 CASSLREAQGSYTF TGCGCCAGCAGCCTCAGGGAGGCGCAGGGGAGCTACACCTTC
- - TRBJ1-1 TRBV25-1 CASSEYGSEAFF TGTGCCAGCAGTGAATATGGTTCTGAAGCTTTCTTT
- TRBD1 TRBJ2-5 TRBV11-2 CASSLRQGMETQYF TGTGCCAGCAGCTTAAGACAGGGTATGGAGACCCAGTACTTC
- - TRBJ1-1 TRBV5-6 CASSLGTQGGWTEAFF TGTGCCAGCAGCTTGGGTACACAGGGAGGATGGACTGAAGCTTTCTTT
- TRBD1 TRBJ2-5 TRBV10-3 CAISESGQGLEETQYF TGTGCCATCAGTGAGTCTGGACAGGGATTAGAAGAGACCCAGTACTTC
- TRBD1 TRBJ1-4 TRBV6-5 CASSARGPEKLFF TGTGCCAGCAGTGCTAGGGGGCCAGAAAAACTGTTTTTT
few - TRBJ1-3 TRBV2 CASSEPVEGMSGNTIYF TGTGCCAGCAGTGAGCCTGTCGAGGGTATGTCTGGAAACACCATATATTTT
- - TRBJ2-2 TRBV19 CASSEVILNTGELFF TGTGCCAGTAGTGAGGTTATCCTGAACACCGGGGAGCTGTTTTTT
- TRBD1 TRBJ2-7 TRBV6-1 CASLEDRVVTYEQYF TGTGCCAGCCTAGAAGACAGGGTCGTAACGTACGAGCAGTACTTC
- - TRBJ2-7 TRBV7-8 CASSLDLVGRDEQYF TGTGCCAGCAGCTTAGACCTAGTGGGCCGGGACGAGCAGTACTTC
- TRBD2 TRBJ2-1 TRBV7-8 CASSRLAGGLLDEQFF TGTGCCAGCAGCCGACTAGCGGGGGGCCTTCTGGATGAGCAGTTCTTC
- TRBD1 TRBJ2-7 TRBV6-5 CATSQGVSNEQYF TGTGCCACCTCACAGGGGGTGTCGAACGAGCAGTACTTC
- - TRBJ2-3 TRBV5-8 CASSRDSRSTDTQYF TGTGCCAGCAGCCGGGACTCTCGTAGCACAGATACGCAGTATTTT
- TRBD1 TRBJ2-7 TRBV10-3 CAISESGQGTEQYF TGTGCCATCAGTGAGTCGGGACAGGGGACCGAGCAGTACTTC
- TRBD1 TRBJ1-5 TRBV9 CASSVDGTGVQPQHF TGTGCCAGCAGCGTAGATGGGACAGGGGTTCAGCCCCAGCATTTT
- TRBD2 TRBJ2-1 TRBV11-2 CASSLGPGLARNEQFF TGTGCCAGCAGCTTAGGCCCGGGACTAGCTCGTAATGAGCAGTTCTTC
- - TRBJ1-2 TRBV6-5 CASSYSTHGLYGYTF TGTGCCAGCAGTTACTCGACCCACGGATTATATGGCTACACCTTC
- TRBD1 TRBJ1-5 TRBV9 CASSTGQGNQPQHF TGTGCCAGCAGCACCGGACAGGGAAATCAGCCCCAGCATTTT
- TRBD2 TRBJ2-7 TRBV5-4 CASSLVGLAEKGYEQYF TGTGCCAGCAGCTTGGTCGGTCTAGCGGAAAAGGGCTACGAGCAGTACTTC
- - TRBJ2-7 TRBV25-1 CASSGHRDSSYEQYF TGTGCCAGCAGTGGGCACAGGGACTCCTCCTACGAGCAGTACTTC
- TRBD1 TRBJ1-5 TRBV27 CASSLSPTGVLQPQHF TGTGCCAGCAGTTTGTCGCCTACAGGGGTTTTACAGCCCCAGCATTTT
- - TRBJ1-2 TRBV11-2 CASKGDYGYTF TGTGCCAGCAAAGGGGACTATGGCTACACCTTC
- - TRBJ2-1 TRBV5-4 CASSLPGGLEQFF TGTGCCAGCAGTCTGCCCGGAGGACTCGAGCAGTTCTTC
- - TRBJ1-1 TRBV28 CASSLGTEAFF TGTGCCAGCAGTTTAGGCACTGAAGCTTTCTTT
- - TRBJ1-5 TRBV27 CASSFTRGQPQHF TGTGCCAGCAGTTTCACGAGGGGCCAGCCCCAGCATTTT
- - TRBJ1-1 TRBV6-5 CASSYTTGEAFF TGTGCCAGCAGCTATACTACGGGTGAAGCTTTCTTT
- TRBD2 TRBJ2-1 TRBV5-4 CASSTASGPYNEQFF TGTGCCAGCAGCACCGCTAGCGGACCCTACAATGAGCAGTTCTTC
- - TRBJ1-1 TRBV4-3 CASSSLLGRSTEAFF TGCGCCAGCAGCTCACTACTGGGGCGGTCGACTGAAGCTTTCTTT
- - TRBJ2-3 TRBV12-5 CASGLMDSHTDTQYF TGTGCTAGTGGGCTTATGGACAGTCACACAGATACGCAGTATTTT
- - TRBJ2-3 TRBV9 CASSIGGLSTDTQYF TGTGCCAGCAGCATAGGGGGACTGAGCACAGATACGCAGTATTTT
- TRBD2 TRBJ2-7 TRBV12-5 CASGLNTGLAGAYEQYF TGTGCTAGTGGTTTGAATACCGGACTAGCGGGGGCCTACGAGCAGTACTTC
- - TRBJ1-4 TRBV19 CASSIEEVATNEKLFF TGTGCCAGTAGTATCGAGGAGGTGGCAACTAATGAAAAACTGTTTTTT
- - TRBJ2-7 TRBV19 CASRYLGKQYF TGTGCCAGTAGGTACTTGGGTAAGCAGTACTTC
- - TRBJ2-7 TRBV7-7 CASSLTPTREQYF TGTGCTAGCAGCTTAACCCCCACGCGCGAGCAGTACTTC
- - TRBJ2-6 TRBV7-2 CASRVSGANVLTF TGTGCCAGCAGGGTCTCTGGGGCCAACGTCCTGACTTTC
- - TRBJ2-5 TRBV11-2 CASSFSGRGETQYF TGTGCCAGCAGCTTCTCTGGGAGAGGAGAGACCCAGTACTTC
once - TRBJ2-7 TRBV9 CASSVEGVPYEQYF TGTGCCAGCAGCGTAGAGGGGGTCCCCTACGAGCAGTACTTC
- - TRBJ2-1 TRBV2 CAATLPYNEQFF TGTGCCGCAACCCTCCCCTACAATGAGCAGTTCTTC
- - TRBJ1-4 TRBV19 CASSYGQGLGEKLFF TGTGCCAGTAGTTATGGTCAGGGGCTTGGTGAAAAACTGTTTTTT
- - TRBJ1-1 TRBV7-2 CASSGVSNTEAFF TGTGCCAGCAGCGGAGTCTCTAATACTGAAGCTTTCTTT
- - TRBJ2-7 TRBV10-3 CACLSAISSYEQYF TGTGCCTGCCTTTCAGCCATTTCATCCTACGAGCAGTACTTC
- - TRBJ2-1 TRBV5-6 CASSWGQGSRSNEQFF TGTGCCAGCAGCTGGGGGCAGGGATCACGGAGCAATGAGCAGTTCTTC